The rows below give T cell receptor beta chains drawn from one sample of a study of blood T cell repertoires in COVID-19. Sequencing used immunoSEQ multiplex PCR; TCRdb keeps in-frame clones, though not all of them. The profile shows around 200,000 clones, about 88% of them singletons. The sample was peripheral blood. These receptors all stem from a man aged 35-49 years with active or convalescent COVID-19. Each CDR3 is given with its conserved first and last residue. D genes are given only for firm matches. The size of a clone is reported for some rows only, either as once, few or many, or as a class for expanded clones.

clone_size j_call d_call cdr3_length v_call cdr3_nt cdr3_aa
NA TRBJ2-3 NA 16 TRBV7-9 TGTGCCAGCAGCTTTAGTCTCTCGGGGGACACAGATACGCAGTATTTT CASSFSLSGDTDTQYF
NA TRBJ1-1 NA 15 TRBV5-1 TGCGCCAGCAGCTCGGGGGGGTTCAGGAACACTGAAGCTTTCTTT CASSSGGFRNTEAFF
NA TRBJ1-1 NA 14 TRBV9 TGTGCCAGCAGCGTAGGACAGGTGAACACTGAAGCTTTCTTT CASSVGQVNTEAFF
NA TRBJ1-5 TRBD1 15 TRBV5-1 TGCGCCAGCAGACAAGGGACAGGGGGAAGCCAGCCCCAGCATTTT CASRQGTGGSQPQHF
NA TRBJ1-2 NA 14 TRBV5-1 TGCGCCAGCAGCTTGGAAACACCTAACTATGGCTACACCTTC CASSLETPNYGYTF
NA TRBJ1-2 TRBD1 16 TRBV19 TGTGCCAGTAGTACCGGGACAGGGGGCCGTAACTATGGCTACACCTTC CASSTGTGGRNYGYTF
NA TRBJ2-7 NA 14 TRBV5-1 TGCGCCAGCAGCTTGGAGACAGTTACCTACGAGCAGTACTTC CASSLETVTYEQYF
NA TRBJ1-1 NA 13 TRBV10-3 TGTGCCATCTCGCGGGGGGTCGGGACTGAAGCTTTCTTT CAISRGVGTEAFF
few TRBJ1-4 TRBD1 19 TRBV7-8 TGTGCCAGCAGCTTAAGAGTTCTTTCAGGAGGGACAGGGCGTAGGGGACTGTTTTTT CASSLRVLSGGTGRRGLFF
NA TRBJ1-5 NA 15 TRBV2 TGTGCCAGCGGGGACTCCCGAGGCGGCAATCAGCCCCAGCATTTT CASGDSRGGNQPQHF
NA TRBJ2-7 NA 14 TRBV5-5 TGTGCCAGCAGCCCCAGCCAGGTATCCTACGAGCAGTACTTC CASSPSQVSYEQYF